Below are 30 T cell receptor beta chains sequenced from a single sample in a study of OX40 agonist ivuxolimab in advanced cancers. The data were produced by immunoSEQ multiplex PCR, yet TCRdb's version contains in-frame clones alone and is incomplete. The sample consists of 80,000 or so clones, around nine tenths of them appearing once. The sample was CD4+ or CD8+ T cells sorted from blood, taken in a trial of the OX40 agonist ivuxolimab. These receptor sequences come from an adult with an advanced solid tumor such as melanoma, head and neck, liver or kidney cancer.

The chain recombines TRBV9 with TRBJ1-3, with D possibly TRBD1 on 5 matching bases. The germline gives CDR1 SGDLS, CDR2 YYNGEE. Trimming removed 0 bases from V and 3 bases from J, with 13 bases in between. The CDR3 runs to 16 residues. This CDR3 is CASSVEPTGGGNTIYF. CDR3 DNA: TGTGCCAGCAGCGTAGAACCTACGGGGGGTGGAAACACCATATATTTT.

The CDR3 sequence: CASSLDPPDRGAYEQYF. For the CDR3, the DNA is TGTGCCAGCAGCTTAGATCCCCCGGACAGGGGAGCCTACGAGCAGTACTTC. The chain joins TRBV11-3 to TRBJ2-7, with 9 bases that match TRBD1. CDR1 and CDR2 from the germline V gene are SGHNT and YENEEA. The CDR3 has 17 amino acids. Trimming removed 0 bases from V and 2 bases from J; junction bases left unmatched: 8.

This clone is a singleton in its sample. The chain links TRBV27 to TRBJ2-5; D may correspond to TRBD1 or TRBD2 (5 bases each). CDR1 and CDR2 from the germline V gene are MNHEY and SMNVEV (reference sequence). The V and J ends lost 2 bases and 8 bases respectively, with 12 bases between them. This CDR3 is built from 13 residues. CDR3: CASSLGGVDTQYF. The CDR3 DNA reads TGTGCCAGCAGTTTAGGGGGTGTAGACACCCAGTACTTC.

The chain combines TRBV15 with TRBJ2-5, with D perhaps given as TRBD1 or TRBD2 (6 bases each). V lost 5 bases and J 7 bases, leaving 14 bases between the germline ends. Germline V gene sequence: CDR1 LNHNV, CDR2 YYDKDF (reference sequence). The CDR3 is made up of 13 amino acids. DNA of the CDR3: TGTGCCACCAGCCGACGACAGGAGGGGACCCAGTACTTC. Protein: CATSRRQEGTQYF.

The genes are TRBV5-8 and TRBJ1-2; 9 bases match TRBD1. J lost 6 bases, V lost 0 bases, and 6 bases had no gene match. CDR3 size: 15 residues. Germline V CDR1 and CDR2: SGHTS, YDEGEE. This CDR3 is CASSLANRGQNGYTF. Written as DNA, the CDR3 is TGTGCCAGCAGCTTGGCTAACAGGGGGCAAAATGGCTACACCTTC.

V is TRBV18 and J is TRBJ2-7; TRBD2 matches at 7 bases. Germline V gives CDR1 KGHSH, CDR2 LQKENI. J was trimmed by 4 bases and V by 3 bases; bases with no gene match: 12. This CDR3 comprises 16 residues. The CDR3 sequence is CASSPRIGLELYEQYF. The CDR3 bases are TGTGCCAGCTCACCCCGAATCGGACTAGAATTATACGAGCAGTACTTC.

The J gene is TRBJ2-5, the V gene TRBV21-1; the table's D call of TRBD2 was not tested on the DNA. TRBV21-1 is a pseudogene. There are 16 residues in the CDR3. The CDR3 region is CASSTPSGRALETQYF. In nucleotides, the CDR3 is TGTGCCAGCAGCACCCCTAGCGGGAGGGCCCTGGAGACCCAGTACTTC.

This chain uses TRBV28 with TRBJ1-6, with D uncertain. This CDR3 spans 12 amino acids. Germline CDR1 and CDR2: MDHEN and SYDVKM. Between the trimmed V and J ends, which lost 1 base and 10 bases, there was a span of 5 bases. CDR3 amino acids: CASSLSDSPLHF. CDR3 nucleotides: TGTGCCAGCAGTTTATCGGACTCACCCCTCCACTTT.

The chain links TRBV4-2 to TRBJ2-2, with a weak D call TRBD1 (5 bases). The CDR3 has 15 amino acids. Per the germline V gene, CDR1 is LGHNA and CDR2 is YNFKEQ. Trimming stripped 4 bases from V and 2 bases from J, with 11 bases between. DNA of the CDR3: TGTGCCAGCAGCCGAGACCAGGGTAACACCGGGGAGCTGTTTTTT. It translates to CASSRDQGNTGELFF.

V and J are TRBV6-5 and TRBJ2-1; tentative D call: TRBD1 (5 bases). This CDR3 spans 16 amino acids. CDR1 is MNHEY and CDR2 is SVGAGI in the germline V gene. The V end was cut by 11 bases, the J end by 2 bases, with 22 bases between. In DNA, the CDR3 is TGTGCCGGCCGTTTGACAGAAACCCGTACCTACAATGAGCAGTTCTTC. This sequence encodes CAGRLTETRTYNEQFF.

V and J are TRBV2 and TRBJ2-5; perhaps TRBD2 as D (6 bases). This CDR3 contains 13 residues. Trimming removed 3 bases at V and 7 bases at J, with 12 bases between. CDR1 SNHLY and CDR2 FYNNEI come from the germline V gene. This chain's CDR3 is CASSDTPGGTQYF. In nucleotides, the CDR3 is TGTGCCAGCAGTGACACTCCCGGGGGGACCCAGTACTTC.

The chain is built from TRBV21-1 and TRBJ2-2; TRBD1 was called by the table and not checked on the DNA. TRBV21-1 is termed a pseudogene. The CDR3 runs to 19 residues. CDR3: CASSKGLRLFFTNTGELFF. For the CDR3, the DNA is TGTGCCAGCAGCAAAGGGCTCCGCCTTTTTTTTACGAACACCGGGGAGCTGTTTTTT.

The CDR3 DNA reads as TGTGCCAGCAGCTTGTGGGGGGGCGCAGGGGGCTACACCTTC. It codes for CASSLWGGAGGYTF. J is TRBJ1-2 and V is TRBV5-4; D might be TRBD1 (6 bases). The V and J ends lost 1 base and 8 bases respectively, with 15 bases between them. CDR1 and CDR2 (germline): SGHNT, YYREEE (reference sequence). CDR3 size: 14 residues.

V is TRBV6-5 and J is TRBJ1-2; 9 bases map to TRBD1. Trimming took 8 bases from V and 9 from J; bases not matched to a gene: 16. The CDR3 extends over 15 amino acids. The germline V gene encodes CDR1 MNHEY and CDR2 SVGAGI. The CDR3 is CASRDREVRGRSYTF. In DNA form, the CDR3 reads TGTGCCAGCCGGGACAGGGAAGTAAGGGGGAGGAGCTACACCTTC.

The V and J genes are TRBV27 and TRBJ1-5, with a possible D match to TRBD1 (6 bases). This CDR3 region has 15 residues. Germline values: CDR1 MNHEY, CDR2 SMNVEV (reference sequence). V lost 6 bases to trimming and J lost 4 bases, with 16 bases between them. The CDR3 sequence: CASRPLGQGNQPQHF. DNA of the CDR3: TGTGCCAGCAGACCCCTGGGTCAGGGGAATCAGCCCCAGCATTTT.

This chain links TRBV27 with TRBJ2-5, with 12 bases aligning to TRBD2. The J call is in doubt because the DNA end fits TRBJ2-7 better. Germline V gives CDR1 MNHEY, CDR2 SMNVEV (reference sequence). This CDR3 is built from 15 residues. The CDR3: CASRTLAGGSYEQYF. The CDR3, as DNA: TGTGCCAGCAGAACACTAGCGGGAGGATCCTACGAGCAGTACTTC.

The gene calls are TRBV28 and TRBJ2-1; the D gene is possibly TRBD1 (6 bases). Germline V gene lookup returns CDR1 MDHEN and CDR2 SYDVKM. The CDR3 is 18 residues long. V lost 6 bases to trimming and J lost 7 bases, with 28 bases between them. This CDR3 is CASSRYSYREPERNEQFF. In DNA form, the CDR3 reads TGTGCCAGCAGCCGGTATTCCTACAGGGAACCAGAGAGAAATGAGCAGTTCTTC.

This sequence joins TRBV4-2 and TRBJ2-2; D is possibly TRBD2 (6 bases). This CDR3 has 14 amino acids. Germline V CDR1 and CDR2: LGHNA, YNFKEQ. V lost 4 bases, J lost 6 bases, and 12 bases lay in between. The CDR3 region is CASSPERVAGELFF. DNA of the CDR3: TGTGCCAGCAGCCCTGAGCGGGTCGCCGGGGAGCTGTTTTTT.

The chain carries TRBV19 and TRBJ2-4, with a possible D match to TRBD2 (6 bases). V was cut by 2 bases and J by 5 bases, with 10 bases left in between. This CDR3 comprises 14 residues. Germline V gene sequence: CDR1 LNHDA, CDR2 SQIVND (reference sequence). The CDR3 nucleotides are TGTGCCAGTAGTATACGGCGGGGACAAAACATTCAGTACTTC. As protein: CASSIRRGQNIQYF.

This chain uses TRBV29-1 with TRBJ2-5; tentative D call: TRBD2 (6 bases). This CDR3 has 13 residues. V was pared by 1 base and J by 7 bases, with 13 bases between. The V gene's germline CDR1 is SQVTM and CDR2 ANQGSEA. CDR3 residues: CSVEAAGSGTQYF. In DNA form, the CDR3 reads TGCAGCGTTGAAGCGGCGGGATCGGGGACCCAGTACTTC.

The chain links TRBV2 to TRBJ1-2; D not certain. Trimming cost V 6 bases and J 8 bases, with 16 bases left between them. The CDR3 length is 13 residues. Germline CDR1 reads SNHLY; CDR2 reads FYNNEI. The CDR3 region is CASSNIGVEGYTF. In nucleotides, the CDR3 is TGTGCCAGCAGCAATATTGGGGTGGAGGGCTACACCTTC.

This chain joins TRBV30 and TRBJ1-2; 9 bases are shared with TRBD1. From germline, CDR1 is GTSNPN and CDR2 SVGIG (reference sequence). This CDR3 has 14 residues. J was trimmed by 5 bases and V by 5 bases; bases with no gene match: 9. The CDR3 is CAWSDRGNPYGYTF. The CDR3 nucleotides read TGTGCCTGGTCGGACAGGGGCAACCCTTATGGCTACACCTTC.

Concerning this clone itself: The junction departs from germline at one end; a sequencing error may be responsible. V and J are TRBV7-7 and TRBJ2-3; 7 positions agree with TRBD1. In germline, CDR1 is SSHAT, CDR2 FNYEAQ (reference sequence). The CDR3 extends over 17 amino acids. CDR3 in amino acids: CASSLASPGGGTDTQYF. The CDR3, as DNA: TGTGCTAGCAGCTTAGCGTCCCCAGGGGGAGGCACAGATACGCAGTATTTT.

The chain uses TRBV6-1 and TRBJ2-1, with 11 bases identical to TRBD2. Per the germline V gene, CDR1 is MNHNS and CDR2 is SASEGT. The CDR3 is 14 residues long. After removal of 5 bases from V and 5 bases from J, the junction contained 2 bases not matched to a gene. The CDR3 spells CASSIAGGDNEQFF. In DNA form, the CDR3 reads TGTGCCAGCAGTATAGCGGGGGGGGACAATGAGCAGTTCTTC.

Only a few counts were recorded for this clone. The gene calls are TRBV30 and TRBJ1-1; D unclear. The CDR3 is made up of 13 amino acids. Germline V gene sequence: CDR1 GTSNPN, CDR2 SVGIG (reference sequence). V lost 2 bases to trimming and J lost 0 bases, with 7 bases between them. The CDR3: CAWSQELNTEAFF. CDR3 DNA: TGTGCCTGGAGTCAGGAATTGAACACTGAAGCTTTCTTT.

V gene TRBV5-1 combines with J gene TRBJ2-5, with D uncertain. The tail of the sequence fits TRBJ2-7 better, so the J call may be wrong. The CDR3 extends over 12 amino acids. Germline loops: CDR1 SGHRS, CDR2 YFSETQ. The CDR3 loop reads CASSATSYEQYF. For the CDR3, the DNA is TGCGCCAGCAGCGCGACGAGCTACGAGCAGTACTTC.

The rearrangement uses TRBV15 and TRBJ2-2; D is unresolved. The CDR3 is 13 residues long. With 1 base removed from V and 4 bases from J, the gap between germline ends came to 4 bases. Germline CDR1 and CDR2: LNHNV and YYDKDF (reference sequence). CDR3: CATSRGVTGELFF. CDR3 sequence (DNA): TGTGCCACCAGCAGAGGCGTCACCGGGGAGCTGTTTTTT.

The gene calls are TRBV5-1 and TRBJ2-1; 9 bases are a match to TRBD2. V gave up 4 bases and J gave up 4 bases; unmatched junction bases: 9. From germline, CDR1 is SGHRS and CDR2 YFSETQ. The CDR3 has 16 residues. CDR3 DNA: TGCGCCAGCAGCCCCCCCGCGACTAGCGGATACAATGAGCAGTTCTTC. Its protein product is CASSPPATSGYNEQFF.

V usage is TRBV7-2 and J usage is TRBJ1-1, with D possibly TRBD1 on 6 matching bases. Per germline, CDR1 SGHTA and CDR2 FQGNSA. Trimming removed 4 bases from V and 1 base from J, with 13 bases in between. The CDR3 is 15 residues long. As DNA, the CDR3 is TGTGCCAGCAGCTGGGGGGCCAGCCGGAACACTGAAGCTTTCTTT. This translates into CASSWGASRNTEAFF.

The CDR3 sequence is CASSTDRERGYTF. The CDR3 DNA reads TGTGCCAGTAGTACCGACAGAGAAAGGGGCTACACCTTC. V is TRBV19 and J is TRBJ1-2; maybe TRBD1 (5 bases). V lost 4 bases and J 8 bases, leaving 14 bases between the germline ends. Germline CDR1 LNHDA, CDR2 SQIVND (reference sequence). The CDR3 contains 13 residues.